The subject of this entry is one TCR beta chain. The antigen remains undetermined. The second PCR ran roughly 6 to 11 cycles with a sample-barcoded 5' primer and J-beta primers. TCRdb ran MiXCR on the 5' RACE reads and lists one entry per CDR3 protein. Altogether around 790,000 distinct CDR3 sequences are present, around 45% being singletons, with the ten largest covering around 21%. The sample belongs to a study of blood T cells in healthy people across ages. Study results and caveats: While age rose, TCR beta diversity per million T cells dropped in a roughly linear way.

Trimming took 5 bases from V and 10 from J, leaving 17 bases between them. The germline V gene has CDR1 MNHEY and CDR2 SMNVEV (reference sequence). The CDR3 covers 13 residues. Sequenced sample: blood. The source of this sequence is a man in his sixties in good health. The genes are TRBV27 and TRBJ1-1, with D tentatively TRBD1 (5 bases). The CDR3 coding sequence is TGTGCCAGCAGTGGGAATGGGGGAGGGGCAGCTTTCTTT. Its protein is CASSGNGGGAAFF.